This T cell receptor beta chain emerged from a study of blood T cell repertoires in COVID-19. After removal of 3 bases from V and 4 bases from J, the junction contained 4 bases not matched to a gene. In germline, CDR1 is SGDLS, CDR2 YYNGEE. This CDR3 comprises 14 residues. As handled by the study authors: Using reference gene primer amplification, nucleated cell counts were estimated. Libraries were prepared by immunoSEQ multiplex PCR; TCRdb keeps only in-frame clonotypes and omits some of them. That table is the source of V, J and clone size, and D and trimming were worked out from the DNA. The data contain fewer than 130,000 clones, around 87% of them singletons.

The V call is TRBV9, the J call TRBJ2-1, with 7 bases lining up with TRBD2. This receptor was taken from a woman of 80 years or more with acute or convalescent COVID-19. The specimen was peripheral blood. CDR3 sequence (DNA): TGTGCCAGCAGCGACGGGGACTATTACAATGAGCAGTTCTTC. Translation: CASSDGDYYNEQFF.